The source of this TCR beta chain is a study of post-analysis software for immune sequencing data. A remark on this clonotype: Its antigen is unknown.

General study results and limits: Strong co-clustering by F measure was evident for samples that had been prepared in the same batch.

Unique-molecular-identifier-tagged TCR beta cDNA libraries were used. MiXCR was run by TCRdb on the PCR reads, yielding one entry per CDR3 protein. The sample holds 820,000 or so distinct CDR3 sequences, about 57% seen once. The sequenced sample was blood. The TCR originated in a girl between 10 and 17 years old with multiple sclerosis.

The CDR3 is CASSPAEIQETQYF. In DNA, the CDR3 is TGTGCCAGCAGCCCAGCAGAGATACAAGAGACCCAGTACTTC. The chain is built from TRBV7-9 and TRBJ2-4; D remains unclear. The J call may not be correct, given that the DNA end is closer to TRBJ2-5. The CDR3 loop spans 14 amino acids. Germline V CDR1 and CDR2: SEHNR, FQNEAQ (reference sequence).